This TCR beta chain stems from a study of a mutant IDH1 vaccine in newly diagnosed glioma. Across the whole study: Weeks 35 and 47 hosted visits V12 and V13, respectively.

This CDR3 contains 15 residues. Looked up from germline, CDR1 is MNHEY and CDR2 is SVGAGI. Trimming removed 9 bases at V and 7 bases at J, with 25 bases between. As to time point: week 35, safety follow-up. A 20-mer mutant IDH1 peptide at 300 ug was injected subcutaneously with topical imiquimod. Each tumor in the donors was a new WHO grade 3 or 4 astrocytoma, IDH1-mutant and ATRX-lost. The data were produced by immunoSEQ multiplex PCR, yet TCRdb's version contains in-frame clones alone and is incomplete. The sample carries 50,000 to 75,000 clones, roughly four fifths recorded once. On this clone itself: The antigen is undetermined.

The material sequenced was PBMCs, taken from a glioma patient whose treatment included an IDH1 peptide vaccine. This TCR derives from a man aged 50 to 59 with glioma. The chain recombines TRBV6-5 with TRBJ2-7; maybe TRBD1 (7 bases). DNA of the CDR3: TGTGCCAGTTCGGGACAGAGGCCTTCCGGGGGAGAGCAGTACTTC. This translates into CASSGQRPSGGEQYF.